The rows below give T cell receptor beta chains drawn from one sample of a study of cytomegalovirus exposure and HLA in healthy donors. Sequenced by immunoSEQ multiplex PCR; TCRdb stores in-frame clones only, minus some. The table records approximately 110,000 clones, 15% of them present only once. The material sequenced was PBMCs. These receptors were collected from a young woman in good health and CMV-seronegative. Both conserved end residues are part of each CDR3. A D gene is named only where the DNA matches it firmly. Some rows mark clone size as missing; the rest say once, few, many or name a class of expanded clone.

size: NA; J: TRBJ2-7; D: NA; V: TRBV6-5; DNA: TGTGCCAGCATCCCACGAGGTAGTTCCTACGAGCAGTACTTC; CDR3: CASIPRGSSYEQYF
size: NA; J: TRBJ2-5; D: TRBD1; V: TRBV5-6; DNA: TGTGCCAGCAGCGGTGACAGGGGGGCCGAGACCCAGTACTTC; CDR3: CASSGDRGAETQYF
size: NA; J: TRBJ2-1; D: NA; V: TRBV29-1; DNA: TGCAGCGTTGAAGATCTTAGGCAGGGTGCCTACAATGAGCAGTTCTTC; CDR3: CSVEDLRQGAYNEQFF
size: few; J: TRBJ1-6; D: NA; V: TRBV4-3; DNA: TGCGCCAGCAGCCAAGACAGGGTTAATTCACCCCTCCACTTT; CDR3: CASSQDRVNSPLHF
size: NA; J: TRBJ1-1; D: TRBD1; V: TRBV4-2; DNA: TGTGCCAGCAGCCCGAGTCCCCTCCGGGACAGGAACACTGAAGCTTTCTTT; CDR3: CASSPSPLRDRNTEAFF
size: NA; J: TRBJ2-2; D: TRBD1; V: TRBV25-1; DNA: TGTGCCAGCAGTGCGAGGACAGGGGTCACCGGGGAGCTGTTTTTT; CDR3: CASSARTGVTGELFF
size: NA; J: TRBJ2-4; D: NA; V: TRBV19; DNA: TGTGCCAGTACGGCTCCCGGACAGACCAAAAACATTCAGTACTTC; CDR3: CASTAPGQTKNIQYF
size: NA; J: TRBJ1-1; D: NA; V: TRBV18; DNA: TGTGCCAGCTCACCGGAAACAGCGGGGGTAACTGAAGCTTTCTTT; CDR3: CASSPETAGVTEAFF
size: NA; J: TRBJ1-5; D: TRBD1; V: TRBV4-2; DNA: TGTGCCAGCAGCCAAGCAGGGGGCGATCAGCCCCAGCATTTT; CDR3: CASSQAGGDQPQHF
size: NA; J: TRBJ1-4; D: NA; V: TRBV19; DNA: TGTGCCAGTAGTTCTTCGGGGGCTAATGAAAAACTGTTTTTT; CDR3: CASSSSGANEKLFF
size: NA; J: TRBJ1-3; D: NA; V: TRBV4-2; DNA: TGTGCCAGCAGCCAAGGGGGGGACGGAAACACCATATATTTT; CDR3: CASSQGGDGNTIYF
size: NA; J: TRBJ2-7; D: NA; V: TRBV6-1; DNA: TGTGCCAGCAGTCGTACAGACTCCTACGAGCAGTACTTC; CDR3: CASSRTDSYEQYF
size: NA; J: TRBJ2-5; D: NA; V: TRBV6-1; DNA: TGTGCCAGCAGTGAGGGAGCAGGGGCGGGAGAGACCCAGTACTTC; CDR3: CASSEGAGAGETQYF
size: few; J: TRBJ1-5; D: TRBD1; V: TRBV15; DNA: TGTGCCACCAGCAGGGGTGACAGGGCTCAAGAGAATAATCAGCCCCAGCATTTT; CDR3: CATSRGDRAQENNQPQHF
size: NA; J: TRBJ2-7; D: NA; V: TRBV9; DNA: TGTGCCAGCAGCGTAGGCGGCGGGGAAGCCGAGCAGTACTTC; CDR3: CASSVGGGEAEQYF
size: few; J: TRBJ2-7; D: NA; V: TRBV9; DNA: TGTGCCAGCAGCCCCTGGACAGACAGATCCTACGAGCAGTACTTC; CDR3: CASSPWTDRSYEQYF
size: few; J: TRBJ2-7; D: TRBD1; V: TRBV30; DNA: TGTGCCTGGAGTGCAGGGGGCCGGGACACCATAATATTC; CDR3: CAWSAGGRDTIIF
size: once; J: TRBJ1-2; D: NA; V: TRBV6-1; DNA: TGTGCCAGCAGTGACGCCGACAGGTCTTATTATGGCTACACCTTC; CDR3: CASSDADRSYYGYTF
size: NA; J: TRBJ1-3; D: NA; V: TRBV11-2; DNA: TGTGCCAGCAGCTTAGCGCGATCTGGAAACACCATATATTTT; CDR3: CASSLARSGNTIYF
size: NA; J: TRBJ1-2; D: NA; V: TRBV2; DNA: TGTGCCGGAGAACAGGGAGACGGCTATGGCTACACCTTC; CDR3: CAGEQGDGYGYTF
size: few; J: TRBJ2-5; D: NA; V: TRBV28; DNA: TGTGCCAGCAGTTTGGACAGCCAAGAGACCCAGTACTTC; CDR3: CASSLDSQETQYF
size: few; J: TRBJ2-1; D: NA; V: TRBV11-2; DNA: TGTGCCAGCAGCTGGCCCTTTTCGAGCGGGACATACAATGAGCAGTTCTTC; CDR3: CASSWPFSSGTYNEQFF
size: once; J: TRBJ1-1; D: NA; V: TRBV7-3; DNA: TGTGCCAGCAGCCCCACATTGAACACTGAAGCTTTCTTT; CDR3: CASSPTLNTEAFF
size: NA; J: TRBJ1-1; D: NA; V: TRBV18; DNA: TGTGCCAGCTCACCGGTGCGGGGGACTGAAGCTTTCTTT; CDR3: CASSPVRGTEAFF
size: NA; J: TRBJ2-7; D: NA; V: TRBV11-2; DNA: TGTGCCAGCAGCCTCCCCGGGACTGCCGTTGGGGAGCAGTACTTC; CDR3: CASSLPGTAVGEQYF
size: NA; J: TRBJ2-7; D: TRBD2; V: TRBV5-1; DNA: TGCGCCAGCAGCTGGACTAGCGGGGGCGCCTACGAGCAGTACTTC; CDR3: CASSWTSGGAYEQYF
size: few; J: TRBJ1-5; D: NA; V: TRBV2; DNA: TGTGCCAGCAGTATTTCCGGGGGGCAGCATCAGCCCCAGCATTTT; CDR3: CASSISGGQHQPQHF
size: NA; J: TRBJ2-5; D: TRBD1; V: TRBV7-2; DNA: TGTGCCAGCAGCCCCAGGGACAGACAAGAGACCCAGTACTTC; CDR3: CASSPRDRQETQYF
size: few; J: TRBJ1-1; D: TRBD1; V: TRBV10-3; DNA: TGTGCCATCAGTGAGTCGATTGTACAGGGGAGCACTGAAGCTTTCTTT; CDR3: CAISESIVQGSTEAFF
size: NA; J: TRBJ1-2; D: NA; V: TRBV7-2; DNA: TGTGCCAGCAGCCCCCAGGGTCACTATGGCTACACCTTC; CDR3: CASSPQGHYGYTF
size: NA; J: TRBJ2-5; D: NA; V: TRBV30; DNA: TGTGCCTGGGGGGCAGGGGCTAGTAGGGAGACCCAGTACTTC; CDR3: CAWGAGASRETQYF
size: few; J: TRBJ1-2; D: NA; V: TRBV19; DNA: TGTGCCAGTCGAGCGGGGGGAGGGGACTATGGCTACACCTTC; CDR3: CASRAGGGDYGYTF